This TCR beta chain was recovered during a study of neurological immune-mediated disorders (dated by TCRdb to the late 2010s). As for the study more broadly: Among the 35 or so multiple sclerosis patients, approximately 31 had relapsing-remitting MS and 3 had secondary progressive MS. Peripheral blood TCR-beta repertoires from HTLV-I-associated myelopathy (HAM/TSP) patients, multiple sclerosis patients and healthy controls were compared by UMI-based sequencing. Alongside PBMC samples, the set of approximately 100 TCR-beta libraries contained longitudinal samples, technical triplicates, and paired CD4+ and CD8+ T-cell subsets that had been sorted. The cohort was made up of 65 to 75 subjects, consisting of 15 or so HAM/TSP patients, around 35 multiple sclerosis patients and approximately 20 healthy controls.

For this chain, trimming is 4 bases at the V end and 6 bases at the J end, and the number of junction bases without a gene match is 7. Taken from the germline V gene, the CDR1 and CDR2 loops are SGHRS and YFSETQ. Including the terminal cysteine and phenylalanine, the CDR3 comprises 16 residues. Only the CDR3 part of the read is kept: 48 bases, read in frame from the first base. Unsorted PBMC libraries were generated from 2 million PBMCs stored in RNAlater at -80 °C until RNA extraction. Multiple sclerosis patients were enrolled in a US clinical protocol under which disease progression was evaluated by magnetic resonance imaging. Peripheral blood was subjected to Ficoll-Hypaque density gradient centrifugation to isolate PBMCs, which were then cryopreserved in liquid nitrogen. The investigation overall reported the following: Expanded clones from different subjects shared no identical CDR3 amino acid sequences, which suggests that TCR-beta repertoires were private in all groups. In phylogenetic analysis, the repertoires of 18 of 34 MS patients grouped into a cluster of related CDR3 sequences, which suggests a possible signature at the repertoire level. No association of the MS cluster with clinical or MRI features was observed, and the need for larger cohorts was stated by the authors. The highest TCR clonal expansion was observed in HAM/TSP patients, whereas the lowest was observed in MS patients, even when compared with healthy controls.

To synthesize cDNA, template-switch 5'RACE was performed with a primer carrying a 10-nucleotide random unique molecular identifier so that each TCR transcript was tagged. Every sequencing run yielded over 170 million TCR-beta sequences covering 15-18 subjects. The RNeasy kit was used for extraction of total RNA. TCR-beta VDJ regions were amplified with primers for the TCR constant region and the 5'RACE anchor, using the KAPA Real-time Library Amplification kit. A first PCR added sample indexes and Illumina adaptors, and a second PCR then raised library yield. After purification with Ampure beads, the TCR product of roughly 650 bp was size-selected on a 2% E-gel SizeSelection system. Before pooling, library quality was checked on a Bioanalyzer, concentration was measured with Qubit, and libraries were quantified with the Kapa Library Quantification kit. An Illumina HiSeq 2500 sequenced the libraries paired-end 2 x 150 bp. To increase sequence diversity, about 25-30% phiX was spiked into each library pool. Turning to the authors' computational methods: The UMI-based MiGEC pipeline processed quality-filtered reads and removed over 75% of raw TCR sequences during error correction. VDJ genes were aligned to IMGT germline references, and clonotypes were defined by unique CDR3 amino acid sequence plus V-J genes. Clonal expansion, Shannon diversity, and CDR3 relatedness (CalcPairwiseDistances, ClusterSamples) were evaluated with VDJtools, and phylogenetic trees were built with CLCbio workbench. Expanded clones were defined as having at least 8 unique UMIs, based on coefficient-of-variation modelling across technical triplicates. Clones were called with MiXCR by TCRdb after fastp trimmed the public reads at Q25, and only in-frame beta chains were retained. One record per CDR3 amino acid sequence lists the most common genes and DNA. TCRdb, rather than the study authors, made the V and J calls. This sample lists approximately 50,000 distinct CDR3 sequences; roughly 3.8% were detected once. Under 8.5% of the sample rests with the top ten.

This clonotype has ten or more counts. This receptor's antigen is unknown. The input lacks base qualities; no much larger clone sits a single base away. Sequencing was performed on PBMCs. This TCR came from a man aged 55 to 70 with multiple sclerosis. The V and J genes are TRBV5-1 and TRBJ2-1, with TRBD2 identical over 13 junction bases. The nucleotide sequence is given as TGCGCCAGCAGCACCGGACTAGCGGGAGTTTCCAATGAGCAGTTCTTC. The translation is CASSTGLAGVSNEQFF.